One T cell receptor beta chain is described in this entry. This clonotype has just a few counts. What antigen it recognizes has not been identified. Base-call qualities are not available, and no considerably larger clone is one nucleotide away. The data originate from a study of T-cell reconstitution after alpha-beta-depleted transplantation in children listed by TCRdb under 2016. In terms of the full investigation: Using TCR repertoire profiling, the study followed T-cell immune reconstitution in a quantitative way in children after TCRalphabeta/CD19-depleted allogeneic hematopoietic cell transplantation.

The treatment or condition tag for this specimen amounts to: allogeneic hematopoietic cell transplantation with graft depleted of TCRalphabeta T cells and CD19 B cells. The children who served as transplant recipients had been given grafts of TCRalphabeta/CD19-depleted allogeneic hematopoietic cells. The library was generated by PCR. Sequenced using an Illumina HiSeq 2500. TCR library preparation used molecular barcoding, with unique molecular identifiers applied to normalize quantification of the TCRbeta repertoire. TCRdb took the public reads, trimmed them with fastp at Q25, ran MiXCR for clone calling and kept in-frame beta chains. Each entry merges the rows of one CDR3 protein and shows their most common DNA and genes. Present in this sample are a few hundred thousand distinct CDR3 sequences, around 25% of which were seen just once. The ten largest clonotypes hold about a tenth of the sample.

Overall results and qualifications from the work: In some patients, the high TCRbeta diversity seen at day 60 was put down to recipient T cells and intrathymic progenitors that had survived conditioning. Hyperexpanded clone frequencies declined over subsequent months; after one year, T-cell counts and TCRbeta diversity were mostly attributed to newly produced T cells. About two months after transplant, the apparently early recovery of alphabetaT-cell counts reportedly depended on just several hundred clones that had expanded rapidly and came from non-depleted graft cells.

Reading from cysteine to phenylalanine, the CDR3 counts 14 amino acids. Only the CDR3 DNA stays, 42 bases, in frame from base 1. CDR1 and CDR2 are drawn from the germline V gene: LGHNA, YNFKEQ. V loses 1 base of germline sequence and J loses 4 bases, and the interval between the two ends is 10 bases. The chain is made from TRBV4-2 and TRBJ1-1; the D gene is possibly TRBD1, with 5 bases matching. The receptor comes from a male patient younger than 18 who had a stem cell transplant for acute lymphoblastic leukemia, so the T cells may come from the graft donor. The specimen was PBMCs, mostly from graft donor cells, collected 180 days after TCRalphabeta/CD19-depleted stem cell transplant. This receptor carries the CDR3 CASSQGRGGTEAFF. The bases read TGTGCCAGCAGCCAAGGGCGGGGGGGCACTGAAGCTTTCTTT.